This TCR beta chain was profiled in a study of blood T cell repertoires in COVID-19. Study-wide context: Sites in the United States, Italy and Spain provided acute and convalescent COVID-19 samples.

Germline CDR1 and CDR2: SGHDN and FVKESK. The CDR3 is made up of 12 amino acids. A note on this clone: An end of the junction does not agree with germline; a read error may underlie this.

Original processing methods: For nucleated cells, counts were estimated from reference gene primer amplification. TCRdb's copy holds only in-frame clones and misses some; the assay was immunoSEQ multiplex PCR. V, J and clone size were drawn from that table, and D and trimming were deduced from the DNA. The profile shows hundreds of thousands of clones, 82% of them singletons. Sequencing was performed on PBMCs or T cells enriched from blood (not recorded which). The receptor's source is a man aged 35 to 55 who had been exposed to COVID-19. The chain couples TRBV14 to TRBJ2-3, with D tentatively TRBD1 (5 bases). CDR3 protein: CASSQEGPGRNF. The CDR3 coding sequence is TGTGCCAGCAGCCAAGAGGGGCCCGGGCGGAATTTT. Looking up the rest from reference TRBV14 and TRBJ2-3 gives the full variable domain: EAGVTQFPSHSVIEKGQTVTLRCDPISGHDNLYWYRRVMGKEIKFLLHFVKESKQDESGMPNNRFLAERTGGTYSTLKVQPAELEDSGVYFCASSQEGPGRNFGPGTRLTVL.